This T cell receptor (beta chain) was identified during a study of shared clonotypes between healthy human individuals. Study observations and caveats: Sequencing depth was expected to affect clonotype sharing among donors. Some naive CD4 clonotypes, 4.5% to 5.5%, turned up in common across a few donors.

This clone has a single count. The antigen remains undetermined. Only Caucasian adults living in Nashville, Tennessee served as donors. Some clones are missing from TCRdb's copy, which holds only in-frame ones; the method was immunoSEQ multiplex PCR. Of about 600,000 clones in the sample, 97% were seen once. The sequenced sample consisted of naive CD4+ T cells sorted from blood. Subset given: CD45RA+ positively selected. The clonotype comes from a woman in her 30s in good health.

The CDR3 coding sequence is TGTGCCAGTAGTACCCGGGGACAGTTTAACACTGAAGCTTTCTTT. Translated, it gives CASSTRGQFNTEAFF. The gene calls are TRBV19 and TRBJ1-1; the match to TRBD1 covers 7 bases. This CDR3 is built from 15 residues. V trimming: 4 bases; J trimming: 2 bases; junction bases outside the gene matches: 7. Germline V CDR1 and CDR2: LNHDA, SQIVND (reference sequence).